The 17 T cell receptor beta chains below all came from one sample that was sequenced in a study of cytomegalovirus exposure and HLA in healthy donors. The PCR made use of 60 Vbeta and 13 Jbeta primers. Clones were sequenced by immunoSEQ multiplex PCR, and TCRdb holds only the in-frame ones, with some missing. This sample's table has roughly 82,000 clones. What was sequenced was PBMCs. The receptors were gathered from an older woman in good health and CMV-seronegative.

This sequence joins TRBV5-1 and TRBJ1-1, with TRBD1 identical over 11 bases. The length of the CDR3 is 14 residues. Trimming removed 4 bases from V and 6 bases from J; junction bases left unmatched: 5. In germline, CDR1 is SGHRS, CDR2 YFSETQ. The CDR3 bases are TGCGCCAGCAGCCCGGGACAGGGGGGTTCTGAAGCTTTCTTT. This codes for CASSPGQGGSEAFF. Full variable domain (missing parts from reference TRBV5-1 and TRBJ1-1): KAGVTQTPRYLIKTRGQQVTLSCSPISGHRSVSWYQQTPGQGLQFLFEYFSETQRNKGNFPGRFSGRQFSNSRSEMNVSTLELGDSALYLCASSPGQGGSEAFFGQGTRLTVV.

About this clone itself: Other nucleotide sequences from this sample produce the same CDR3. V gene TRBV5-1 combines with J gene TRBJ2-1, with 10 positions matching TRBD2. The junction had 9 bases not matched to a gene; V was cut back by 7 bases and J by 2 bases. There are 16 residues in the CDR3. Per the germline V gene, CDR1 is SGHRS and CDR2 is YFSETQ. Here the CDR3 DNA reads TGCGCCAGCCGGACGCTAGCGGGGGAGACCTACAATGAGCAGTTCTTC. It codes for CASRTLAGETYNEQFF.

V gene TRBV25-1 combines with J gene TRBJ1-4; maybe TRBD1 (5 bases). Germline lookup yields CDR1 MGHDK and CDR2 SYGVNS. With 4 bases removed from V and 8 bases from J, the gap between germline ends came to 14 bases. The CDR3 totals 14 residues. Here the CDR3 reads CASSGGPQGEKLFF. DNA of the CDR3: TGTGCCAGCAGTGGGGGCCCCCAAGGAGAAAAACTGTTTTTT.

The gene calls are TRBV29-1 and TRBJ1-2; 8 nucleotides match TRBD1. The CDR3 is 13 residues long. Germline V gene data show CDR1 as SQVTM and CDR2 as ANQGSEA. J gave up 5 bases and V 3 bases, and 5 bases lay outside the gene matches. The CDR3 DNA follows: TGCAGCGTTGAGCGGACAGGGCGTTATGGCTACACCTTC. As protein: CSVERTGRYGYTF.

CDR3: CASSGGLAGYEQYF. DNA for the CDR3: TGCGCCAGCAGTGGGGGACTAGCGGGCTACGAGCAGTACTTC. The chain links TRBV10-1 to TRBJ2-7; 12 bases fit TRBD2. The junction had 1 base not matched to a gene; V was cut back by 4 bases and J by 3 bases. This CDR3 region has 14 residues. The germline V gene has CDR1 WNHNN and CDR2 SYGVQD (reference sequence).

This chain connects TRBV30 to TRBJ2-7, with D tentatively TRBD1 (6 bases). Trimming stripped 3 bases from V and 1 base from J, with 16 bases between. Looked up from germline, CDR1 is GTSNPN and CDR2 is SVGIG (reference sequence). The CDR3 sequence is 15 residues long. The DNA for the CDR3 is TGTGCCTGGAGCTATGGACAGCCGTTATCCTACGAGCAGTACTTC. Translation: CAWSYGQPLSYEQYF.

This sequence joins TRBV10-2 and TRBJ1-4, with 9 nucleotides matching TRBD1. CDR3 length: 14 residues. The trim removed 6 bases at V and 5 bases at J, leaving 4 bases unmatched. CDR1 and CDR2 (germline): WSHSY, SAAADI. This CDR3 reads CASRGTGINEKLFF. The CDR3 bases are TGCGCCAGCAGAGGGACAGGGATCAATGAAAAACTGTTTTTT.

The chain has TRBV7-8 and TRBJ2-7; D perhaps matches TRBD2 (6 bases). The V end lost 5 bases, the J end lost 4 bases, and 27 bases lay between the germline ends. The CDR3 sequence is 18 residues long. Germline V gene sequence: CDR1 SGHVS, CDR2 FQNEAQ. CDR3 loop: CASSTFPTSGPLTYEQYF. The CDR3 bases are TGTGCCAGCAGCACGTTCCCCACAAGCGGGCCTCTTACGTACGAGCAGTACTTC. The whole variable domain, filled in from reference TRBV7-8 and TRBJ2-7, reads GAGVSQSPRYKVAKRGQDVALRCDPISGHVSLFWYQQALGQGPEFLTYFQNEAQLDKSGLPSDRFFAERPEGSVSTLKIQRTQQEDSAVYLCASSTFPTSGPLTYEQYFGPGTRLTVT.

The gene calls are TRBV11-2 and TRBJ2-5, with TRBD2 matching over 11 bases. The germline V gene encodes CDR1 SGHAT and CDR2 FQNNGV. This CDR3 is built from 17 residues. The J segment lost 7 bases and the V segment lost 1 base, leaving 11 bases of the junction unmatched. The CDR3: CASSLGPGTSGLGTQYF. The CDR3 coding sequence is TGTGCCAGCAGCTTAGGGCCCGGGACTAGCGGATTGGGGACCCAGTACTTC.

The rearrangement links TRBV5-1 to TRBJ2-7; D not certain. Trimming removed 0 bases at V and 1 base at J, with 8 bases between. The CDR3 loop spans 14 amino acids. CDR1 is SGHRS, CDR2 YFSETQ, per germline. The CDR3, as DNA: TGCGCCAGCAGCTTGGGTGGCCGATCCTACGAGCAGTACTTC. As protein: CASSLGGRSYEQYF.

The J gene is TRBJ1-2, the V gene TRBV6-1; tentative D call: TRBD1 (6 bases). Trimming stripped 8 bases from V and 7 bases from J, with 20 bases between. This CDR3 comprises 14 residues. Looked up from germline, CDR1 is MNHNS and CDR2 is SASEGT. CDR3 loop: CASDRGATLSGYTF. The CDR3 DNA reads as TGTGCCAGCGACCGGGGGGCTACTCTCTCTGGCTACACCTTC.

The genes are TRBV28 and TRBJ2-3; tentatively, D is TRBD2 (5 bases). The CDR3 totals 13 residues. Germline V gene sequence: CDR1 MDHEN, CDR2 SYDVKM. Trimming stripped 6 bases from V and 2 bases from J, with 9 bases between. This CDR3 is CASRDGITDTQYF. The CDR3 DNA is TGTGCCAGCAGGGACGGGATCACAGATACGCAGTATTTT.

The V gene is TRBV29-1, the J gene TRBJ2-5, with D uncertain. This CDR3 has 10 amino acids. In germline, CDR1 is SQVTM, CDR2 ANQGSEA. V lost 4 bases and J 4 bases, leaving 4 bases between the germline ends. CDR3 bases: TGCAGCGTTGCCAGAGAGACCCAGTACTTC. As protein: CSVARETQYF.

In DNA, the CDR3 is TGTGCCACCAGCAGAGATCTAAACCCTTATGAGCAGTTCTTC. Amino acids: CATSRDLNPYEQFF. The J gene is TRBJ2-1, the V gene TRBV15; D not resolved. Trimming took 0 bases from V and 8 from J, leaving 11 bases between them. CDR3 length: 14 residues. Germline V CDR1 and CDR2: LNHNV, YYDKDF (reference sequence).

This chain joins TRBV2 and TRBJ2-5, with a possible D match to TRBD2 (5 bases). CDR1 is SNHLY and CDR2 is FYNNEI in the germline V gene. V lost 7 bases, J lost 4 bases, and 7 bases lay in between. CDR3 length: 11 amino acids. In DNA, the CDR3 is TGTGCCAGCATCCGGGGAGAGACCCAGTACTTC. Its translation: CASIRGETQYF.

The V and J genes are TRBV7-3 and TRBJ1-1; D not resolved. Germline values: CDR1 SGHTA, CDR2 FQGTGA. CDR3 length: 13 residues. V lost 6 bases, J lost 6 bases, and 14 bases lay in between. CDR3 loop: CASSQFRGAEAFF. CDR3 nucleotide sequence: TGTGCCAGCAGTCAATTCCGCGGGGCTGAAGCTTTCTTT.

V gene TRBV4-3 combines with J gene TRBJ1-1, with 7 nucleotides matching TRBD1. Germline V gene lookup returns CDR1 LGHNA and CDR2 YSLEER. The CDR3 runs 12 residues. V shed 2 bases, J shed 7 bases, and the junction held 1 base outside the gene matches. The CDR3 is CASSQTGDEAFF. The CDR3 DNA follows: TGCGCCAGCAGCCAAACAGGGGATGAAGCTTTCTTT.